These T cell receptor beta chains were read from a single sample in a study of T cell repertoires in cytomegalovirus infection. TCRdb re-analysed the reads in MiXCR, keeping a single row per CDR3 protein. The sample holds hundreds of thousands of distinct CDR3 sequences, 20% to 30% seen once. Sequencing was performed on CD8+ T cells from PBMCs. Source of these receptors: a human donor in good health (CMV status not recorded). Some clones in this sample may be carry-over from other donors' samples. Each CDR3 is given with its conserved first and last residue. D genes are given only for firm matches. Expanded clones are given a class, and other clones once, few, many or no size at all.

TRBD1	-	TRBV13	TRBJ2-3	TGTGCCAGCAGCTTACTCCGGACAGGGAAAGCAGATACGCAGTATTTT	CASSLLRTGKADTQYF
-	few	TRBV7-9	TRBJ2-1	TGTGCCAGCAGCTTAAAGACCCTCGATGAGCAGTTCTTC	CASSLKTLDEQFF
-	few	TRBV4-3	TRBJ2-2	TGCGCCAGCAGCCAAGGGCAGAACACCGGGGAGCTGTTTTTT	CASSQGQNTGELFF
-	-	TRBV29-1	TRBJ1-1	TGCAGCGCCGACGGGACACCTTTGAACACTGAAGCTTTCTTT	CSADGTPLNTEAFF
-	-	TRBV6-5	TRBJ2-3	TGTGCCAGCAATTCGGGCGGGGGCCTCACAGATACGCAGTATTTT	CASNSGGGLTDTQYF
TRBD2	-	TRBV14	TRBJ2-1	TGTGCCAGCAGCGAAAACAGGCTAGCGGGAGAGCAGTTCTTC	CASSENRLAGEQFF
-	many	TRBV7-8	TRBJ2-5	TGTGCCAGCAGCTTGGGCCGGGGGGCGGGACAAGAGACCCAGTACTTC	CASSLGRGAGQETQYF
-	-	TRBV7-9	TRBJ1-1	TGTGCCAGCAGACCTACAATGGGGGACACTGAAGCTTTCTTT	CASRPTMGDTEAFF
-	few	TRBV4-3	TRBJ2-5	TGCGCCAGCAGCTCATCCCCAGGTCCGTGGGAGACCCAGTACTTC	CASSSSPGPWETQYF
TRBD2	few	TRBV2	TRBJ2-3	TGTGCCAGCCTCGGGACTAGCGGGGGCACAGATACGCAGTATTTT	CASLGTSGGTDTQYF
-	once	TRBV7-9	TRBJ1-4	TGTGCCAGCAGCTTAGTGGCCGGGGCGGATTCCTGGAATGAAAAACTGTTTTTT	CASSLVAGADSWNEKLFF
-	few	TRBV12-3/TRBV12-4	TRBJ2-5	TGTGCCAGCAGTTTAATGGGCCCAGAGACCCAGTACTTC	CASSLMGPETQYF
-	many	TRBV10-3	TRBJ1-6	TGTGCCATCAGTGAGCCGGATAACCAGGGTTCACCCCTCCACTTT	CAISEPDNQGSPLHF
TRBD1	few	TRBV7-6	TRBJ2-6	TGTGCCAGCAGCCCCCGGGACAGGGTGATATCTGGGACCAACGTCCTGACTTTC	CASSPRDRVISGTNVLTF
-	many	TRBV7-6	TRBJ2-3	TGTGCCAGCAGCTTAGACGTAGATACGCAGTATTTT	CASSLDVDTQYF
TRBD2	once	TRBV28	TRBJ2-3	TGTGTCAGCAGTTCCGGACTAGAATCGGCCGGTACGCAGTATTTT	CVSSSGLESAGTQYF
TRBD1	-	TRBV20-1	TRBJ1-5	TGCAGTGCTAGACCGCAGGGGGGTCAGCCCCAGCATTTT	CSARPQGGQPQHF
-	-	TRBV29-1	TRBJ1-2	TGCAGCGTTGAAGACGGTCAGCTCTATGGCTACACCTTC	CSVEDGQLYGYTF
-	few	TRBV7-9	TRBJ2-1	TGTGCCAGCAGCTCGCGACAGGCGAGCTCCTACAATGAGCAGTTCTTC	CASSSRQASSYNEQFF
TRBD1	-	TRBV7-6	TRBJ1-4	TGTGCCAGCAGCGATACCGGGACAGGGAACGAAAAACTGTTTTTT	CASSDTGTGNEKLFF
-	-	TRBV20-1	TRBJ2-5	TGCAGTGCTAGCTCCAGGGACATCGAAGAGACCCAGTACTTC	CSASSRDIEETQYF
TRBD2	-	TRBV12-3/TRBV12-4	TRBJ2-5	TGTGCCAGCAGTCCCCCAGCGGGGGGGTCGGAGACCCAGTACTTC	CASSPPAGGSETQYF
-	few	TRBV12-3/TRBV12-4	TRBJ2-5	TGTGCCAGCAGTTTTTTTTGGGGCAGGAGAGAGACCCAGTACTTC	CASSFFWGRRETQYF
-	-	TRBV29-1	TRBJ2-4	TGCAGCGTTGAGGGGGAGGCCCCAAACATTCAGTACTTC	CSVEGEAPNIQYF
-	-	TRBV27	TRBJ2-1	TGTGCCAACACTAAGGGGGGACAGAGATTCCCCTACAATGAGCAGTTCTTC	CANTKGGQRFPYNEQFF
TRBD1	many	TRBV7-9	TRBJ2-5	TGTGCCAGCAGCTTTGGACAGGGAAAAGAGACCCAGTACTTC	CASSFGQGKETQYF
TRBD2	-	TRBV20-1	TRBJ2-7	TGCAGTGCTAAAAGACTAGCGGGGGGCTACGAGCAGTACTTC	CSAKRLAGGYEQYF
-	-	TRBV27	TRBJ2-1	TGTGCCAGCAGTACAACCTCTACAGCTGACAGCTTGGGTAGGCAGTTCTTC	CASSTTSTADSLGRQFF
-	-	TRBV4-1	TRBJ2-5	TGCGCCAGCAGCCAAGATTGGGGGGTGCAAGAGACCCAGTACTTC	CASSQDWGVQETQYF
-	-	TRBV18	TRBJ2-1	TGTGCCAGCTCACCTACCTCATTTGCTGAGCAGTTCTTC	CASSPTSFAEQFF
-	many	TRBV7-8	TRBJ2-5	TGTGCCAGCAGCTTTCCGGGACCCCCTGGGACCCAGTACTTC	CASSFPGPPGTQYF
TRBD1	-	TRBV20-1	TRBJ2-1	TGCAGTGCTAGAGATGAGGACAGGGGGCAAAATGAGCAGTTCTTC	CSARDEDRGQNEQFF
TRBD1	-	TRBV13	TRBJ2-7	TGTGCCAGCAGTTCGGGACAGGGGATCGCGTACGAGCAGTACTTC	CASSSGQGIAYEQYF
TRBD2	few	TRBV6-1	TRBJ2-1	TGTGCCAGCGCTAGCGGGGGGGCCAATGAGCAGTTCTTC	CASASGGANEQFF
TRBD2	few	TRBV29-1	TRBJ2-3	TGCAGCGTTGTGGCTAGCGGGGGACCCACAGATACGCAGTATTTT	CSVVASGGPTDTQYF
TRBD1	few	TRBV28	TRBJ1-1	TGTGCCAGCAGTTTCCCAGGGACAGGGGGGAAAATGAACACTGAAGCTTTCTTT	CASSFPGTGGKMNTEAFF
-	-	TRBV20-1	TRBJ2-5	TGCAGTGCTAGAGAGAAAGAGACCCAGTACTTC	CSAREKETQYF